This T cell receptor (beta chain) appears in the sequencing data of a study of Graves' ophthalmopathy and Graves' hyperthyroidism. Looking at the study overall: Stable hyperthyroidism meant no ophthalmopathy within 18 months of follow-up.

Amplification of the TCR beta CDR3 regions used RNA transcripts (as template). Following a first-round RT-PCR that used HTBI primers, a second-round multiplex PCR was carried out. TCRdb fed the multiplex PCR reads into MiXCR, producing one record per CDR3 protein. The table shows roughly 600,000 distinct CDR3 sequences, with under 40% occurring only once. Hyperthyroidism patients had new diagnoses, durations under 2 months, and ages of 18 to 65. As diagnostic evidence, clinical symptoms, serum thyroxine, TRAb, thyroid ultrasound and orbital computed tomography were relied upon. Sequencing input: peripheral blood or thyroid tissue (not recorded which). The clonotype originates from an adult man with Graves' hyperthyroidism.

The CDR3, as DNA: TGCAGCGCCAGGGTCGACCCTCCCTACGAGCAGTACTTC. Protein: CSARVDPPYEQYF. The V and J genes are TRBV29-1 and TRBJ2-7, with D possibly matching TRBD1 (5 bases). The germline V and J ends were trimmed by 7 bases and 2 bases, with 15 bases remaining between them. In germline, CDR1 is SQVTM, CDR2 ANQGSEA. The CDR3 covers 13 residues.